Given below is one T cell receptor (beta chain) in context. Its antigen has not been determined. Libraries were prepared through the immunoSEQ multiplex PCR assay. For the multiplex PCR, a mixture combining 60 forward primers for TCR Vbeta segments and 13 reverse primers for TCR Jbeta segments was used. A multiplex PCR assay on genomic DNA amplified the CDR3 region of rearranged TCR beta genes. On the Illumina HiSeq System, the amplified TCR beta libraries were sequenced as 87-base-pair reads. The paper's data handling went like this. Across the roughly 600 repertoires, a later analysis counted 75 million to 90 million unique TCR beta chains, roughly 11 million of which were shared by at least two donors. A nearest-neighbor algorithm error-corrected the raw reads and collapsed the reads into unique sequences, merging closely related sequences to remove PCR and sequencing errors. To assign V, D and J gene segments, CDR3 sequences were aligned to IMGT reference sequences. For a sequence to be retained, at least a six-nucleotide match to both a V gene segment and a J gene segment was required. A rearrangement counted as productive if the CDR3 had no stop codons and remained in frame with V and J, and every other rearrangement counted as non-productive. CDR3 was defined according to IMGT convention as the region running from the second conserved V-encoded cysteine to the conserved J-encoded phenylalanine. The earlier analysis of 587 of the donors excluded sequences that lacked an unambiguous match to a single V gene segment. In an earlier analysis of 587 of the donors, V segments were called functional above 56.7% productive rearrangements and were called segregating when the between-donor standard deviation exceeded 5%. To diagnose cytomegalovirus status from the catalog of TCR beta chain sequences, a statistical classification framework was built. In a later analysis, TCR nucleotide sequences were compared against IMGT/GENE-DB human TR gene sequences so that V and J genes could be assigned. Using the TCRdist pipeline, a later analysis assigned CDR3 sequences along with most-parsimonious VDJ recombination scenarios. In a later analysis, each TCR beta chain was defined by its CDR3 amino acid sequence together with its V-gene family, and reads lacking a unique V-gene family were excluded. A later analysis removed nearly 600 highly shared, low-generation-probability nucleotide sequences to deal with suspected cross-contamination and a sequencing artifact. In a later analysis, a clonal expansion index for each public chain was calculated from normalized within-repertoire ranks of inferred template counts. In a later analysis, generation probabilities were computed with a VDJ recombination model fitted to out-of-frame rearrangements, and the resulting probabilities were checked against IGoR. A later analysis scored TCR-TCR, TCR-HLA and TCR-CMV co-occurrence with hypergeometric tests, applying a repertoire-size bias correction to TCR pairs. In a later analysis, false discovery rates were estimated by permuting HLA or CMV assignments 20 times. In a later analysis, co-occurring TCRs were grouped using DBSCAN, with TCRdist sequence similarity added in when clustering inside HLA-allele-positive subsets. Co-occurrence clustering excluded repertoires with fewer than 30,000 or more than 120,000 public chains, plus five with anomalous nucleotide sharing. TCRdb retrieved this table from immuneACCESS and kept in-frame rearrangements only. Not all clones are present; in checked studies, unresolved V genes account for under half, and no reason is known for the remainder. V, J and clone size derive from that table, while D and trimming were established from the DNA sequence. The sample's table lists a count of about 51,000 clones. The ten largest account for 20% to 30% of the sample.

These data are taken from a study of cytomegalovirus exposure and HLA in healthy donors (TCRdb year 2017). Regarding the study in general: An earlier analysis of roughly 500 of the donors reported about 300 Gb of sequence data and 117 million unique TCR beta sequences obtained from about 200 million T cells. An early release that covered 640 HLA-typed donors contained 250 to 350 gigabases of sequencing data and around 80 million unique TCR sequences. Among the roughly 400 genotyped donors, 81% belonged to the genetic ancestry cluster associated with self-reported Caucasian donors. The study aimed to test whether signatures of past pathogen exposure could be identified by cataloging public T cell receptors. The study used immunosequencing to profile the T cell repertoires of several hundred subjects and linked those repertoires to cytomegalovirus serostatus. A separate validation cohort of 100 to 150 different subjects was used in addition to the roughly 640-subject first cohort. To predict cytomegalovirus infection status, the study brought together high-throughput TCR immunosequencing, statistical association of individual TCRs with disease status, and machine learning. A later analysis re-examined previously published TCR beta repertoires from 500 to 700 donors and added high-resolution HLA genotyping to investigate patterns of TCR occurrence. Rather than using new phenotypic data, the later analysis identified candidate immune exposures from TCR beta sequences and from how often those sequences occurred across donors. An earlier analysis of 587 of the donors used high-throughput TCR beta sequencing to judge whether each TCR beta V gene segment behaved as functional or pseudogenic. Donor age, sex, ethnicity and CMV serostatus were compiled alongside the repertoire data. In a later genetic analysis, genome-wide SNP genotypes for about three fifths of the roughly 670 donors were used, and that subset was treated as a discovery cohort. All discovery cohort repertoires had been generated on a single sequencing platform. HLA typing covered class I and class II loci at four-digit resolution. Typing coverage varied by locus: roughly 620-640 donors for A, B, C, DRB1 and DQB1; roughly 560 for DQA1; 600 to 610 for DPA1; around 450 for DPB1. Because of strong linkage in the cohort, roughly five DR-DQ haplotypes were treated as single units for association and clustering. Across approximately 420 genotyped donors of the cohort, an average of 235,054 unique TCR beta nucleotide sequences per donor were sequenced, and roughly 17% of those sequences were non-productive.

Points the paper makes about the study in general: Strong co-occurrence of HLA alleles, especially DR and DQ, made assigning TCR associations to individual alleles difficult. According to a later analysis, parvovirus B19, influenza, CMV and Epstein-Barr virus appeared linked to several top co-occurrence clusters. The cohort was sequenced for TCR beta chains only, and without alpha or paired-chain data the features that could be detected were limited. A cluster of highly shared sequence variants was judged likely to be a technical artifact of the sequencing pipeline. Correlated functional status among segregating V segments might reflect linkage disequilibrium, but an unknown experimental factor could not be ruled out. Most CMV-associated TCR beta chains appeared to be HLA-restricted in a later analysis, and the HLA associations seemed to be driven largely by CMV exposure. A further reported finding was that TCR beta sequences accurately predicted the HLA-A and HLA-B alleles for most subjects in the first cohort. Sequencing depth was assumed to be roughly uniform across donors in the presence/absence analyses, though that assumption may not hold. The authors suggested that the approach could potentially be generalized to other disease states and immunological phenotypes. Because HLA typing was missing for some donors at each locus, association tests included only the typed subset. The only immune exposure information available for the cohort was CMV serostatus. A total of 164 TCR beta chains were listed by the study as associated with cytomegalovirus. A few of the identified cytomegalovirus-associated TCR beta chains were confirmed in vitro to be specific for cytomegalovirus antigens. An earlier analysis of 587 of the donors showed that most TCR beta V segments appeared in productive rearrangements either about 87% or about 30% of the time, which broadly matched IMGT annotations. In a later genetic analysis, fewer N-insertions in productive TCRs were reported among donors in an Asian-associated ancestry cluster than the 666-donor mean. A later analysis associated about 17,000 TCR beta sequences with specific HLA alleles at a false discovery rate of 0.05. A later genetic analysis associated a missense DCLRE1C variant with V-gene and J-gene trimming of TCR beta chains, and an independent cohort replicated the association. In a later analysis, TCR association rates were found to vary across HLA loci, with the most associated TCRs seen for DRB1 alleles and the fewest for HLA-C alleles. Because counts were too low, about 18 rarely observed V segments, including chromosome 9 orphons, were excluded from the earlier analysis of under 650 of the donors. Compared with equally common non-associated chains, HLA-associated TCR beta chains in a later analysis were more clonally expanded and had lower generation probabilities. Most TCR sequences were seen in very few donors, while some public TCRs were found in many individuals. The classifier was reported to diagnose cytomegalovirus status with high specificity and sensitivity in both the original and validation cohorts.

The cohort consisted of 666 healthy bone marrow donors. At the time of sampling, every cohort member was nominally healthy, though immune exposures that went unrecorded were likely present. The donor was CMV seropositive and belonged to the group of 250 to 300 seropositive cohort members. A peripheral blood sample was collected from each donor, and TCR beta sequencing was performed on peripheral blood mononuclear cells. The Qiagen DNeasy Blood Extraction Kit was used to extract genomic DNA from the blood cell samples. The sequencing sample was made of PBMCs. The origin of this receptor is a man between 40 and 49 years old in good health and CMV-seropositive.

The DNA sequence is TGTGCCAGCAGTTACGGGGCAGGAAGGCCCCAGCATTTT. Its translation is CASSYGAGRPQHF. The receptor chain draws on TRBV6-6 and TRBJ1-5, with a tentative D gene TRBD1 over 5 matching bases. There are 13 amino acids in the CDR3, from cysteine to phenylalanine inclusive. Only the CDR3 part of the read is kept: 39 bases, read in frame from the first base. Taken from the germline V gene (reference sequence), the CDR1 and CDR2 loops are MNHNY and SVGAGI. V drops 2 bases and J drops 9 bases, leaving 11 bases in between.